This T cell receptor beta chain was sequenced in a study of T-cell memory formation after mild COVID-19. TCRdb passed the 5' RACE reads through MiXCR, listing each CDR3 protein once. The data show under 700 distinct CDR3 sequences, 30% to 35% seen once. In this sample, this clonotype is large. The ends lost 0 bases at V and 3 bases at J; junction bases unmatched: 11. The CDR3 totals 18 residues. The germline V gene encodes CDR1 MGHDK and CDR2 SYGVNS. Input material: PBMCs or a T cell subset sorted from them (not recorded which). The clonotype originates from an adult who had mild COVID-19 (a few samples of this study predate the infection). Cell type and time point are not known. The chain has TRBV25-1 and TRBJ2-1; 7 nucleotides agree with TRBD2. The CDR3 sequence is CASSEYPGGDSHYNEQFF. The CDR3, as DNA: TGTGCCAGCAGTGAATATCCTGGGGGGGATAGTCACTACAATGAGCAGTTCTTC.